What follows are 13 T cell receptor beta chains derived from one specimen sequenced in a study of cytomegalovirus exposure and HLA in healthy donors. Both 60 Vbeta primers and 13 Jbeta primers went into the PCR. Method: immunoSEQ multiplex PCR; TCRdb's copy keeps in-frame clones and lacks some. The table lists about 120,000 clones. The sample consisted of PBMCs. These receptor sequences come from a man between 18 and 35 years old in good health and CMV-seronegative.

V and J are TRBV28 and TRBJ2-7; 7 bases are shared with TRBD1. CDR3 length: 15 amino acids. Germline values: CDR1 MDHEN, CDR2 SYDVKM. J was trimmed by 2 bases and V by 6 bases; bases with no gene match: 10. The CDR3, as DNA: TGTGCCAGCAGCCCAACACTAGGACAGGCCTACGAGCAGTACTTC. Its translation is CASSPTLGQAYEQYF.

The CDR3 DNA reads TGTGCCACCAGCAGAGATGAGGAATACACCATATATTTT. It encodes CATSRDEEYTIYF. The J gene is TRBJ1-3, the V gene TRBV15; D remains unclear. The CDR3 runs to 13 residues. CDR1 and CDR2 (germline): LNHNV, YYDKDF (reference sequence). Between the trimmed V and J ends, which lost 0 bases and 8 bases, there was a span of 8 bases.

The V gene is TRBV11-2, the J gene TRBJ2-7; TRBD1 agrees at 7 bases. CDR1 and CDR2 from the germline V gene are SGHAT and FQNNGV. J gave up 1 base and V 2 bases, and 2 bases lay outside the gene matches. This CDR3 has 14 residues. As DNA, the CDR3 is TGTGCCAGCAGCTTAAAGGGGGCTTCCTACGAGCAGTACTTC. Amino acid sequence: CASSLKGASYEQYF. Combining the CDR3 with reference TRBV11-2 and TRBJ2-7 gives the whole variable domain EAGVAQSPRYKIIEKRQSVAFWCNPISGHATLYWYQQILGQGPKLLIQFQNNGVVDDSQLPKDRFSAERLKGVDSTLKIQPAKLEDSAVYLCASSLKGASYEQYFGPGTRLTVT.

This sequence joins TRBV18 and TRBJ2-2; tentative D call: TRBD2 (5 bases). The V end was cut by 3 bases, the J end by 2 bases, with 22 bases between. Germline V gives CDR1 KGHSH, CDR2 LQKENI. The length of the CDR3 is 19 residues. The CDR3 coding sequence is TGTGCCAGCTCACCCCGATCGAGCGGAGTACCATTTAACACCGGGGAGCTGTTTTTT. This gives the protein CASSPRSSGVPFNTGELFF.

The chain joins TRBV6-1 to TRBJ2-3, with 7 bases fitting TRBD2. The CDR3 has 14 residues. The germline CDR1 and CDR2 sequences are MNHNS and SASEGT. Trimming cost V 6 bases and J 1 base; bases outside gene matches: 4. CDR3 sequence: CASSLSGGTDTQYF. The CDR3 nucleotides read TGTGCCAGCAGCTTAAGCGGGGGCACAGATACGCAGTATTTT.

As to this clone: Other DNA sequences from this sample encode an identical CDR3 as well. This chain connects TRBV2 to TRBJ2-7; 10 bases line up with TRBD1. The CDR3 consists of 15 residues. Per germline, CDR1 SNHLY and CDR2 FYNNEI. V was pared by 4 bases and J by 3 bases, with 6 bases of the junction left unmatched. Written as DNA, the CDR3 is TGTGCCAGCAGTGGACCGGGACAGGGGAGCTACGAGCAGTACTTC. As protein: CASSGPGQGSYEQYF.

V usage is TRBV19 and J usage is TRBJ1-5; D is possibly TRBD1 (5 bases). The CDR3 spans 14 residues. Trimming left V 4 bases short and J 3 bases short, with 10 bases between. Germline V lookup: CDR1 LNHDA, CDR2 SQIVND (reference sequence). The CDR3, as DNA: TGTGCCAGTAGTACCAGACAGACCAATCAGCCCCAGCATTTT. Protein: CASSTRQTNQPQHF.

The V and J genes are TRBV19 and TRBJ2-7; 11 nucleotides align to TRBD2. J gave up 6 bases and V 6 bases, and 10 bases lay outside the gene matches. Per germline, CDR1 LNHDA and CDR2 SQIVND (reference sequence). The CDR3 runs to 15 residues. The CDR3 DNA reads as TGTGCCAGTAGAAAATCCGGTGGGACTAGCGGCGAGCAGTACTTC. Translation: CASRKSGGTSGEQYF.

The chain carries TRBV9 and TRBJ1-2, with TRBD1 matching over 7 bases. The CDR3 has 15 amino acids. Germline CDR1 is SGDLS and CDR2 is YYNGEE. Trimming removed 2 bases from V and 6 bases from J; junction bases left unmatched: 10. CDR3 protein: CASSVGTERSNGYTF. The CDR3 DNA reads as TGTGCCAGCAGCGTGGGGACAGAGAGGAGTAATGGCTACACCTTC.

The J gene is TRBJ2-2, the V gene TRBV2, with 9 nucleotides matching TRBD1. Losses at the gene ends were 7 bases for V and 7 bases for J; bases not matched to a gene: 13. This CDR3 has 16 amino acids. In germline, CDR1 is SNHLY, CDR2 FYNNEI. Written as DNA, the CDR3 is TGTGCCAGCACCGCCGGGCTGGGACAGGGAATCGGGGAGCTGTTTTTT. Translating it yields CASTAGLGQGIGELFF.

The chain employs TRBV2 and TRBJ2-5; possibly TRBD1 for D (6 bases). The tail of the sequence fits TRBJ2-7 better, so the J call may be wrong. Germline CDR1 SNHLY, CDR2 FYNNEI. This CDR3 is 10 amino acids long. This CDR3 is CASEGDEQYF. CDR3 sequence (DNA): TGTGCCAGTGAGGGGGACGAGCAGTACTTC.

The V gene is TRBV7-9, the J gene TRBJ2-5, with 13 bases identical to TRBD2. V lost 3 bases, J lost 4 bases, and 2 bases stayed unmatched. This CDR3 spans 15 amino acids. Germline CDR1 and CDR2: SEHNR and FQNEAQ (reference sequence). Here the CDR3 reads CASSLRLAGGETQYF. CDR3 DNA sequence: TGTGCCAGCAGCTTGAGACTAGCGGGAGGAGAGACCCAGTACTTC.

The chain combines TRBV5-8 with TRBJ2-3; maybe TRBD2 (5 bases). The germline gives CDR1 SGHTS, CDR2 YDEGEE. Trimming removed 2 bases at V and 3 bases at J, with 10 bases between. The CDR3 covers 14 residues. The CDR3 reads CASSLGLATDTQYF. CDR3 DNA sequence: TGTGCCAGCAGCTTAGGGCTAGCTACAGATACGCAGTATTTT.